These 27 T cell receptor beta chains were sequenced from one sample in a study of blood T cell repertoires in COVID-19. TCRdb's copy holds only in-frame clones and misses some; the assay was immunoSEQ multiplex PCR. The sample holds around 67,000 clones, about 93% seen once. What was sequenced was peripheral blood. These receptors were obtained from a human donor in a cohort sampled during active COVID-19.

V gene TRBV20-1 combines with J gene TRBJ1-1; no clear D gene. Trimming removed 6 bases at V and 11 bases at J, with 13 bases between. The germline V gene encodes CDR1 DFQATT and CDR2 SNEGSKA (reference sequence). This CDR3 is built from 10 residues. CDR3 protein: CSAAGSWAFF. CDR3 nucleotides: TGCAGTGCCGCGGGGAGCTGGGCTTTCTTT.

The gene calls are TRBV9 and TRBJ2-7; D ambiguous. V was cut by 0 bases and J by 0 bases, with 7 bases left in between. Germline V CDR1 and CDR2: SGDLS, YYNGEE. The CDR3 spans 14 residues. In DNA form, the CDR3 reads TGTGCCAGCAGCGTAGATCCCTCCTCCTACGAGCAGTACTTC. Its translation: CASSVDPSSYEQYF.

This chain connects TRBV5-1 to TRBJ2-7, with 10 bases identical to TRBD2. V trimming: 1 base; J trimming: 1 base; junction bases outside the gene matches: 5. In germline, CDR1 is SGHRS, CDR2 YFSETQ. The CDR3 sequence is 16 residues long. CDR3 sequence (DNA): TGCGCCAGCAGCTTGTTCCGACTAGCGGGTTCCTACGAGCAGTACTTC. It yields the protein CASSLFRLAGSYEQYF.

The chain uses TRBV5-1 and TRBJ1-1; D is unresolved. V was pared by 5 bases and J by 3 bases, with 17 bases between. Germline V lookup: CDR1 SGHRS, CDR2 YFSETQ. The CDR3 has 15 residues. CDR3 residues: CASSIGRAKDTEAFF. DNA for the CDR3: TGCGCCAGCAGTATTGGGCGGGCCAAGGACACTGAAGCTTTCTTT.

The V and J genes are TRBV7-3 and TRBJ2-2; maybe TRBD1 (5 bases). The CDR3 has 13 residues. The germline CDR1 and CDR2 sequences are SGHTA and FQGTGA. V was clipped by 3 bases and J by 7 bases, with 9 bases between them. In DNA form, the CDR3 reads TGTGCCAGCAGCTTGACAGTCCTCGGGGAGCTGTTTTTT. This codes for CASSLTVLGELFF.

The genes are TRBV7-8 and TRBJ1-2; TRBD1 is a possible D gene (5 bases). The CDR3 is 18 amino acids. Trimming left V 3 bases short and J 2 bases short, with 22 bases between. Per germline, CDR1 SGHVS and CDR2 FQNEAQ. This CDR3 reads CASSFYRGGDWGNYGYTF. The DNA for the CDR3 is TGTGCCAGCAGCTTTTATCGGGGGGGGGACTGGGGGAACTATGGCTACACCTTC.

The CDR3 DNA sequence: TGTGCCAGCAGTCTCGCCGGGACTAGCGGGTTTTTGTTTGCCAGGCAGTACTTC. Amino acid sequence: CASSLAGTSGFLFARQYF. This chain uses TRBV27 with TRBJ2-7; 12 positions agree with TRBD2. Germline V gives CDR1 MNHEY, CDR2 SMNVEV (reference sequence). There are 18 residues in the CDR3. After removal of 5 bases from V and 9 bases from J, the junction contained 20 bases not matched to a gene.

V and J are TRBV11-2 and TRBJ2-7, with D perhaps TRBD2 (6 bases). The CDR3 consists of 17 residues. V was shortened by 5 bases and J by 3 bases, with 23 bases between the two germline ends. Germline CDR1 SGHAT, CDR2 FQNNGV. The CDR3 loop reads CASSPRTIQGLYYEQYF. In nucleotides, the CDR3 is TGTGCCAGCAGCCCCCGTACGATTCAGGGACTCTACTACGAGCAGTACTTC.

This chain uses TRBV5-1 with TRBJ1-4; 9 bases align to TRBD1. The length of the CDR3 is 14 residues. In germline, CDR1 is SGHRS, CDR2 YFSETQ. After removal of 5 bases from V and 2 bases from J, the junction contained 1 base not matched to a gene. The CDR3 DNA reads TGCGCCAGCAGTGGGACAGGGACTAATGAAAAACTGTTTTTT. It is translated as CASSGTGTNEKLFF.

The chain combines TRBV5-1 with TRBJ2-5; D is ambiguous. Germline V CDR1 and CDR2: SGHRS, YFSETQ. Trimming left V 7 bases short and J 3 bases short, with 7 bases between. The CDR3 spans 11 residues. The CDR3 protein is CASWSEETQYF. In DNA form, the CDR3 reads TGCGCCAGCTGGAGCGAAGAGACCCAGTACTTC. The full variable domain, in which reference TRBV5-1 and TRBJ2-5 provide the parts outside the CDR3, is KAGVTQTPRYLIKTRGQQVTLSCSPISGHRSVSWYQQTPGQGLQFLFEYFSETQRNKGNFPGRFSGRQFSNSRSEMNVSTLELGDSALYLCASWSEETQYFGPGTRLLVL.

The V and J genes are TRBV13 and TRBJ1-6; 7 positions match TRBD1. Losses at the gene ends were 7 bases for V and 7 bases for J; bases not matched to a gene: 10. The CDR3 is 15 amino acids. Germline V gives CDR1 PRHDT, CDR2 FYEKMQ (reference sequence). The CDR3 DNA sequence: TGTGCCAGCAAACAGGGGAGTTCATACAATTCACCCCTCCACTTT. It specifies CASKQGSSYNSPLHF. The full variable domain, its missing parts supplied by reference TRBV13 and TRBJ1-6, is AAGVIQSPRHLIKEKRETATLKCYPIPRHDTVYWYQQGPGQDPQFLISFYEKMQSDKGSIPDRFSAQQFSDYHSELNMSSLELGDSALYFCASKQGSSYNSPLHFGNGTRLTVT.

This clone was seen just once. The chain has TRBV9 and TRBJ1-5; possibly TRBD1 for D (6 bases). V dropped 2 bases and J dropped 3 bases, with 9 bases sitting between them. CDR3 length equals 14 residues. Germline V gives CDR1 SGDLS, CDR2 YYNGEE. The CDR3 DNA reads TGTGCCAGCAGCGTGTCAGGGGACAATCAGCCCCAGCATTTT. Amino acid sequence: CASSVSGDNQPQHF.

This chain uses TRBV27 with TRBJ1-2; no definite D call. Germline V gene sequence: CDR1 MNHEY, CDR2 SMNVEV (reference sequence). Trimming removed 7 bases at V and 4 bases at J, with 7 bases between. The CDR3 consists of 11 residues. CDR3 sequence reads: CASNGGYGYTF. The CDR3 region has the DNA TGTGCCAGCAACGGCGGCTATGGCTACACCTTC.

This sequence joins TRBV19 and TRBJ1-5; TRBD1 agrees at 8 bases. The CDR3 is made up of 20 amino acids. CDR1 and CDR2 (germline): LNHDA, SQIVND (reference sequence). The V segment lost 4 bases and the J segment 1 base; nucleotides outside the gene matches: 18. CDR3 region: CASSRRGTGGRLVSNQPQHF. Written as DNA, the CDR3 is TGTGCCAGTAGTAGGCGAGGGACAGGAGGGCGCTTAGTGAGCAATCAGCCCCAGCATTTT.

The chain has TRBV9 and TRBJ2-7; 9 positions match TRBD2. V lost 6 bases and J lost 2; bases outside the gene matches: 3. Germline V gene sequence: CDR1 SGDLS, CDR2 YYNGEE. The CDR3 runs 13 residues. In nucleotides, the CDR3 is TGTGCCAGCAACCGCGGGGGGGCCTACGAGCAGTACTTC. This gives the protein CASNRGGAYEQYF.

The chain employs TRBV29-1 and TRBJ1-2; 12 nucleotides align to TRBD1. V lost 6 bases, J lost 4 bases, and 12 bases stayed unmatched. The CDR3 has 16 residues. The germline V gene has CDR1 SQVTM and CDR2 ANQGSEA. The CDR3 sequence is CSVILPGTGGSYGYTF. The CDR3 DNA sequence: TGCAGCGTCATTCTGCCCGGGACAGGGGGCAGCTATGGCTACACCTTC.

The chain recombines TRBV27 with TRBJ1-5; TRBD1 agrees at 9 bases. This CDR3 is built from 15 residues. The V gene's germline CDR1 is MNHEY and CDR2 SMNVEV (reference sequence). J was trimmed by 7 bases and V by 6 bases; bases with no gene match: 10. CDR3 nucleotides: TGTGCCAGCAGCCGAACAGGGGGCGCAGGACAGCCCCAGCATTTT. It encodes CASSRTGGAGQPQHF.

The CDR3 spells CASSGGTGVNQPQHF. The CDR3, as DNA: TGTGCCAGCAGCGGGGGGACAGGAGTCAATCAGCCCCAGCATTTT. The chain is built from TRBV7-6 and TRBJ1-5, with 8 bases identical to TRBD1. Trimming took 5 bases from V and 3 from J; bases not matched to a gene: 6. CDR3 length: 15 residues. CDR1 SGHVS and CDR2 FNYEAQ come from the germline V gene.

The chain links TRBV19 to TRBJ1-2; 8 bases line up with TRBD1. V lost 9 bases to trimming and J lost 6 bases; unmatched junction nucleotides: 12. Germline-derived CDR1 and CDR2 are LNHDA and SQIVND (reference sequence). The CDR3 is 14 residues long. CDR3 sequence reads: CASLVSAGGHGYTF. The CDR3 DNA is TGTGCCAGCCTTGTGTCGGCAGGGGGCCATGGCTACACCTTC.

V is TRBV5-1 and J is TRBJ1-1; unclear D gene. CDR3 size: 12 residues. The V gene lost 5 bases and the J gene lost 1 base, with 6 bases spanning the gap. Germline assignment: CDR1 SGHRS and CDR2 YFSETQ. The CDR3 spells CASRNGNTEAFF. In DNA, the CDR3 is TGCGCCAGCAGAAACGGGAACACTGAAGCTTTCTTT.

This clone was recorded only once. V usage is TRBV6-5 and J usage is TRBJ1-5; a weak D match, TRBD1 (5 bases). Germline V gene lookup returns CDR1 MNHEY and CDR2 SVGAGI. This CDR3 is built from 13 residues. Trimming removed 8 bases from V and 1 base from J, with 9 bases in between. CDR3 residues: CASGRTSNQPQHF. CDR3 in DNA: TGTGCCAGCGGGCGGACAAGCAATCAGCCCCAGCATTTT.

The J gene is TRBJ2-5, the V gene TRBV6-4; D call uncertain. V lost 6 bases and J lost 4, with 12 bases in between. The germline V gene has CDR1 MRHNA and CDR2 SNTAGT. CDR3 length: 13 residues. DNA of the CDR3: TGTGCCAGCAGCGGGTCCCTAGGAGAGACCCAGTACTTC. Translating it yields CASSGSLGETQYF.

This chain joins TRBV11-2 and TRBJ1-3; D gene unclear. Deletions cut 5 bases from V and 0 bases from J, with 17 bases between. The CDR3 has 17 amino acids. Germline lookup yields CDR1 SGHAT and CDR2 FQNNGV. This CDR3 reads CASSPQRGLSSGNTIYF. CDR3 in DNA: TGTGCCAGCAGCCCCCAGCGGGGTTTGAGCTCTGGAAACACCATATATTTT.

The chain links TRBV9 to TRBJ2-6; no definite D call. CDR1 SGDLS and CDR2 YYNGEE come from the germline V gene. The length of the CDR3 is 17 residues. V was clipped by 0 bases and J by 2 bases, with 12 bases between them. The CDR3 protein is CASSVEVQRTGANVLTF. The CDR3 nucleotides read TGTGCCAGCAGCGTAGAGGTCCAGAGGACTGGGGCCAACGTCCTGACTTTC.

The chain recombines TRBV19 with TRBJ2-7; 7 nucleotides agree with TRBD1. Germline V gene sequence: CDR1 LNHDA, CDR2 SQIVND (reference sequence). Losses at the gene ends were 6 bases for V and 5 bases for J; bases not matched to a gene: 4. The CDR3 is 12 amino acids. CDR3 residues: CASSPTGDEQYF. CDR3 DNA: TGTGCCAGTAGCCCCACAGGGGACGAGCAGTACTTC.

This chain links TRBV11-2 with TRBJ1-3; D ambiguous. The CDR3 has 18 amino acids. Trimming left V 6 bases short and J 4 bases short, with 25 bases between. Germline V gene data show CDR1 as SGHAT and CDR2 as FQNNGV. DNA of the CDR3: TGTGCCAGCAGTATTTTGAGGCCTCCTTCCTCTGGGGGAAACACCATATATTTT. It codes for CASSILRPPSSGGNTIYF.

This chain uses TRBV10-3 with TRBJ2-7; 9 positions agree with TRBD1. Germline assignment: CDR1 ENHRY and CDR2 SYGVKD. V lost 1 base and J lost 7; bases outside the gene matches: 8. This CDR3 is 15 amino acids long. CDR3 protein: CAISEFGTGTKEQYF. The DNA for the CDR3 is TGTGCCATCAGTGAGTTTGGGACAGGGACTAAAGAGCAGTACTTC.